This T cell receptor beta chain stems from a study of shared clonotypes between healthy human individuals. Regarding this clone: What it binds is unknown.

Points from the study as a whole: Estimated clonotype richness was generally higher in naive than memory subsets.

V lost 8 bases, J lost 6 bases, and 9 bases stayed unmatched. The CDR3 is made up of 13 amino acids. The germline CDR1 and CDR2 sequences are MDHEN and SYDVKM. Here immunoSEQ multiplex PCR was the method, and the copy in TCRdb shows in-frame clones only, minus some. This table has roughly 2,500,000 clones, over 85% appearing once. V usage is TRBV28 and J usage is TRBJ2-7, with 8 positions matching TRBD2. What was sequenced was naive CD4+ T cells from PBMCs. The subset here: CD45RA+ positively selected. The origin of this receptor is a man aged 18 to 29 in good health. Some clones in this sample may be carry-over from other donors' samples. Here the CDR3 reads CASRDGTSREQYF. The DNA of the CDR3 is TGTGCCAGCCGGGATGGGACTAGTCGCGAGCAGTACTTC. The complete variable domain, with remaining parts taken from reference TRBV28 and TRBJ2-7, reads DVKVTQSSRYLVKRTGEKVFLECVQDMDHENMFWYRQDPGLGLRLIYFSYDVKMKEKGDIPEGYSVSREKKERFSLILESASTNQTSMYLCASRDGTSREQYFGPGTRLTVT.